This record looks at one T cell receptor beta chain sequence and its context. Its specificity is unknown. The sample originates from a study of beta chain features in type 1 diabetes. Findings and caveats of the study: TCRB CDR3s from Type 1 diabetes patients were moderately but significantly shorter in all four CD4+ subsets. Whatever favoring of shorter templates PCR might show would apply equally to patients and controls. Sampled from patients, naive, central memory and Treg TCRB repertoires appeared more similar than those sampled from healthy donors.

With 6 bases removed from V and 4 bases from J, the gap between germline ends came to 9 bases. Germline values: CDR1 SGHVS, CDR2 FQNEAQ. This CDR3 contains 12 residues. Reverse transcribing all isolated RNA meant expressed TCRB transcripts were sequenced. The protocol was immunoSEQ multiplex PCR, while the TCRdb copy is restricted to in-frame clones and leaves out a portion. The sample includes 300,000 to 400,000 clones, 8% seen only once; the top ten take around 0.44%. The chain uses TRBV7-8 and TRBJ1-1; no clear D gene. Material: central memory CD4+ T cells from blood. This TCR was recovered from a woman aged 18-29 years in good health. CDR3 nucleotide sequence: TGTGCCAGCAGAAACCTGGGCACTGAAGCTTTCTTT. Translated: CASRNLGTEAFF.